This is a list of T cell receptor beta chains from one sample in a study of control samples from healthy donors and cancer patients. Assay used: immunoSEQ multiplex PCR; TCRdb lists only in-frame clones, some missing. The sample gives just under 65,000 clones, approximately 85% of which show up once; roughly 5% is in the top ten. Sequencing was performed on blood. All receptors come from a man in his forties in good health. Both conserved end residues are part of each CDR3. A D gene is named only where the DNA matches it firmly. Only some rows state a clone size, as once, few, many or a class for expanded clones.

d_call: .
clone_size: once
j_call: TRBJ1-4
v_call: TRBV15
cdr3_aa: CATSRVMGAGNEKLFF
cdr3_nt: TGTGCCACCAGCAGAGTGATGGGGGCTGGTAATGAAAAACTGTTTTTT

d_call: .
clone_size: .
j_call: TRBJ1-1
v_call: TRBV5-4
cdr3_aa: CASSLGGNTEAFF
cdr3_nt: TGTGCCAGCAGCTTGGGGGGGAACACTGAAGCTTTCTTT

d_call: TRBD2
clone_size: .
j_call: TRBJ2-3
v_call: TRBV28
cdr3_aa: CASSPSLALERGRFTDTQYF
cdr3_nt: TGTGCCAGCAGTCCGTCATTAGCGTTGGAGCGCGGGAGGTTCACAGATACGCAGTATTTT

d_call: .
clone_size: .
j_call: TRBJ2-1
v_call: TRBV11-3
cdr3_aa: CASTTTFWGYNEQFF
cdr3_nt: TGTGCCAGCACCACTACGTTTTGGGGCTACAATGAGCAGTTCTTC

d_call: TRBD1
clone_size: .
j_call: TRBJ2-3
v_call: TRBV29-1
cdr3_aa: CSVATGAGTDTQYF
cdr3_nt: TGCAGCGTGGCTACAGGGGCGGGCACAGATACGCAGTATTTT

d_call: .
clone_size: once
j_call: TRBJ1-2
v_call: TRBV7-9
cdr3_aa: CASSLAGEGGYTF
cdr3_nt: TGTGCCAGCAGCTTAGCCGGGGAGGGTGGCTACACCTTC

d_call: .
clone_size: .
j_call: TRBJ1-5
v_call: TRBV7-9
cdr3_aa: CASSQGGGGQPQHF
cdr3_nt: TGTGCCAGCAGCCAGGGAGGGGGAGGTCAGCCCCAGCATTTT

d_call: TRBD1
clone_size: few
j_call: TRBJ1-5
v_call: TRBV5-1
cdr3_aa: CASSLSGQGDHQPQHF
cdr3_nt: TGCGCCAGCAGCTTGTCTGGACAGGGGGATCATCAGCCCCAGCATTTT

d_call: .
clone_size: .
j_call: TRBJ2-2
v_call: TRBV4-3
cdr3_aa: CASSQDRGTPYGELFF
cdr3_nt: TGCGCCAGCAGCCAAGATCGCGGGACGCCTTATGGGGAGCTGTTTTTT

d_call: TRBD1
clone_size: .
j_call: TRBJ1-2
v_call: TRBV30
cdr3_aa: CAWSVEGADYGYTF
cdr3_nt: TGTGCCTGGAGTGTTGAGGGGGCTGACTATGGCTACACCTTC

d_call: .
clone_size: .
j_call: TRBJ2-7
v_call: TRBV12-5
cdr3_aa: CASAPDGGRMHEQYF
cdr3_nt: TGTGCTAGTGCTCCGGATGGGGGGCGCATGCACGAGCAGTACTTC

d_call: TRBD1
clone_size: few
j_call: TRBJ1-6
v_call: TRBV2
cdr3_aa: CASSGQGGSYNSPLHF
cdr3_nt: TGTGCCAGCAGTGGGCAGGGGGGCTCCTATAATTCACCCCTCCACTTT

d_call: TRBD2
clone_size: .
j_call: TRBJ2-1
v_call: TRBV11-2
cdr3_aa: CASSLAPLASGGTNEQFF
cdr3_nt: TGTGCCAGCAGCTTAGCCCCGTTGGCTAGCGGGGGGACGAATGAGCAGTTCTTC

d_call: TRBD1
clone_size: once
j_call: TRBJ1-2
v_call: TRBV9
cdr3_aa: CASSGILGQGAHYGYTF
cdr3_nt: TGTGCCAGCAGCGGGATCCTCGGACAGGGGGCTCACTATGGCTACACCTTC

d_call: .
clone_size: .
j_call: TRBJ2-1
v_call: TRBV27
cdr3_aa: CASSTADSSYNEQFF
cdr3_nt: TGTGCCAGCAGTACTGCGGATTCCTCCTACAATGAGCAGTTCTTC

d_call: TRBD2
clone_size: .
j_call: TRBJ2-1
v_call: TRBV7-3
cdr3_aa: CASSLGGGATEQFF
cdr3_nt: TGTGCCAGCAGCTTAGGCGGGGGGGCCACTGAGCAGTTCTTC

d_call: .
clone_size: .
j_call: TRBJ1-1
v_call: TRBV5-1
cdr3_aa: CASKRPGMNTEAFF
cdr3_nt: TGCGCCAGCAAAAGGCCGGGGATGAACACTGAAGCTTTCTTT

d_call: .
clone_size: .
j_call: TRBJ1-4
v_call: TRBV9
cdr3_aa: CASSVASPGTPNEKLFF
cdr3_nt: TGTGCCAGCAGCGTAGCTTCGCCAGGGACACCAAATGAAAAACTGTTTTTT

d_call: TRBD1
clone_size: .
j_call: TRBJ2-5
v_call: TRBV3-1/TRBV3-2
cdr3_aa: CASSPTFGQGARQETQYF
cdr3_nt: TGTGCCAGCAGCCCAACTTTTGGACAGGGGGCGCGCCAAGAGACCCAGTACTTC

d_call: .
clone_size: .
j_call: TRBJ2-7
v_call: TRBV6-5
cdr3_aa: CASSYSSYEQYF
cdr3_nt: TGTGCCAGCAGTTACTCTTCCTACGAGCAGTACTTC

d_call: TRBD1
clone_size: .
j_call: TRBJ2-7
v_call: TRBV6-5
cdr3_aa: CATGTGTYEQYF
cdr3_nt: TGTGCCACGGGGACAGGGACCTACGAGCAGTACTTC

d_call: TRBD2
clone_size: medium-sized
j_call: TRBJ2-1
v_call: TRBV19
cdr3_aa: CASSIPSGGVGEQFF
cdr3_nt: TGTGCCAGTAGTATTCCTAGCGGGGGAGTTGGGGAGCAGTTCTTC

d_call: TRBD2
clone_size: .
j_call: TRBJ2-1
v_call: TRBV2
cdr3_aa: CASSPLISLAGSSYNEQFF
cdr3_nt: TGTGCCAGCAGTCCCTTAATATCTTTAGCGGGTAGCTCCTACAATGAGCAGTTCTTC

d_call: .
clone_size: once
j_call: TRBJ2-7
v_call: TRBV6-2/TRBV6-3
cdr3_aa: CASSYLGNLWYEQYF
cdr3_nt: TGTGCCAGCAGTTACCTCGGGAATCTCTGGTACGAGCAGTACTTC

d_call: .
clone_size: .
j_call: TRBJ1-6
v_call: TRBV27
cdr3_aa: CASSSLPEGRGSPLHF
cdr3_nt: TGTGCCAGCAGTTCGCTTCCGGAGGGAAGAGGGTCACCCCTCCACTTT

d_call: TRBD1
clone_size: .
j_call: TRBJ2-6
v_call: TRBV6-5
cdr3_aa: CASTKQGNSANVLTF
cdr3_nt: TGTGCCAGCACTAAACAGGGGAATAGTGCCAACGTCCTGACTTTC

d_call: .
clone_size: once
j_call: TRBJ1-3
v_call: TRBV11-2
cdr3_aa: CASSRWGSESGNTIYF
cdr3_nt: TGTGCCAGCAGCCGTTGGGGCTCAGAGTCTGGAAACACCATATATTTT

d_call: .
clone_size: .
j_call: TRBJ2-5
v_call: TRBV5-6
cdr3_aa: CASSWTGEETQYF
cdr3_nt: TGTGCCAGCAGCTGGACGGGAGAAGAGACCCAGTACTTC

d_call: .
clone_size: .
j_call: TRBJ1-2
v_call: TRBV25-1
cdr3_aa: CASSAGYYGYTF
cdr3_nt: TGTGCCAGCAGTGCGGGCTACTATGGCTACACCTTC

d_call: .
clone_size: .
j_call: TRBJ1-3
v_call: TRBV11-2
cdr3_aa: CASSHPLQVQLGNTIYF
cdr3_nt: TGTGCCAGCAGCCATCCCTTACAGGTCCAGCTTGGAAACACCATATATTTT

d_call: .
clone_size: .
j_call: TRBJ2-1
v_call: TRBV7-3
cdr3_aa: CASSLGDLGNEQFF
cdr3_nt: TGTGCCAGCAGCTTGGGGGATTTGGGGAATGAGCAGTTCTTC

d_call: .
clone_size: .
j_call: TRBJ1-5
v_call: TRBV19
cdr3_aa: CASSIRIRQPQHF
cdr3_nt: TGTGCCAGTAGTATCAGGATTAGGCAGCCCCAGCATTTT

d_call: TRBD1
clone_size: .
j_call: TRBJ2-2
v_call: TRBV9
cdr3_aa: CASSTRTGTNTGELFF
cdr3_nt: TGTGCCAGCAGCACCCGGACAGGGACGAACACCGGGGAGCTGTTTTTT

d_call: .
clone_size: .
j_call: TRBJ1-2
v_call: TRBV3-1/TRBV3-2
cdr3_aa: CASSGKGGRVGYTF
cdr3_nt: TGTGCCAGCAGCGGTAAAGGGGGGCGGGTTGGCTACACCTTC

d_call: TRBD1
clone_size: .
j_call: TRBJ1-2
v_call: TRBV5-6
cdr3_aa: CASSLGQGARGYTF
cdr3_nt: TGTGCCAGCAGCTTGGGACAGGGGGCGAGAGGCTACACCTTC

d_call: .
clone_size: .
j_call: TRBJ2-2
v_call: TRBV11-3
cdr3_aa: CASSGQIYTGELFF
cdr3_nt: TGTGCCAGCAGTGGACAGATCTATACCGGGGAGCTGTTTTTT

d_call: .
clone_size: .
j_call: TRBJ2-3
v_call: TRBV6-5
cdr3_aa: CASSYSIGGVSDTQYF
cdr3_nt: TGTGCCAGCAGTTACTCGATAGGGGGAGTATCAGATACGCAGTATTTT

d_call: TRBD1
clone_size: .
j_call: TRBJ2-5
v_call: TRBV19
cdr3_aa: CASSPLQGPGGTQYF
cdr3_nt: TGTGCCAGTAGTCCGTTACAGGGCCCAGGGGGGACCCAGTACTTC

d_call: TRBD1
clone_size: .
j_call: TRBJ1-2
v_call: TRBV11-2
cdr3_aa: CASSLNDRGDGYTF
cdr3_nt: TGTGCCAGCAGCTTAAACGACAGGGGCGATGGCTACACCTTC

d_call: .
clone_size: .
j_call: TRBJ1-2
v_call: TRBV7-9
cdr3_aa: CASSSTPRGAGYTF
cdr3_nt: TGTGCCAGCAGCTCTACTCCGAGGGGCGCCGGCTACACCTTC

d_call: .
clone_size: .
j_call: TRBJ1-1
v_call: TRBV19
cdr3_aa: CASSTPGENTEAFF
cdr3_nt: TGTGCCAGTAGTACACCAGGGGAGAACACTGAAGCTTTCTTT

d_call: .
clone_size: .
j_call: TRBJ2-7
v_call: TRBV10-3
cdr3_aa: CAISDGRRYEQYF
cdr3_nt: TGTGCCATCAGTGATGGTAGAAGGTACGAGCAGTACTTC

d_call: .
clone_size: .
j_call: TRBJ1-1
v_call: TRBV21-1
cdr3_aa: CASSTRDMGPEAFF
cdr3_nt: TGTGCCAGCAGCACCCGGGACATGGGGCCTGAAGCTTTCTTT

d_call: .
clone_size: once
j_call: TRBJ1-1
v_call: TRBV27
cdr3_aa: CASFPSGLNTEAFF
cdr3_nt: TGTGCCAGCTTCCCCAGTGGGTTGAACACTGAAGCTTTCTTT

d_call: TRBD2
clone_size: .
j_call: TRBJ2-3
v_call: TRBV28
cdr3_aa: CASTGPGLAEADTQYF
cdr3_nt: TGTGCCAGCACCGGCCCGGGGCTAGCGGAGGCAGATACGCAGTATTTT

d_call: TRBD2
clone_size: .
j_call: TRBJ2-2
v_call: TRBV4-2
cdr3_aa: CASSPRTSGYTGELFF
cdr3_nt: TGTGCCAGCAGCCCGCGGACTAGCGGATACACCGGGGAGCTGTTTTTT

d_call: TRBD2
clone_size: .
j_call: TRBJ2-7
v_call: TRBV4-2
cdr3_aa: CASSQDSLAGSYEQYF
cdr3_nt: TGTGCCAGCAGCCAAGATTCACTAGCGGGGTCCTACGAGCAGTACTTC

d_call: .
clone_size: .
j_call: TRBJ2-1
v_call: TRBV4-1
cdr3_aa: CASSQEFGVYPSNEQFF
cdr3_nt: TGCGCCAGCAGCCAAGAATTTGGGGTCTATCCTTCCAATGAGCAGTTCTTC